Listed below are T cell receptor beta chains from one sample, sequenced in a study of OX40 agonist ivuxolimab in advanced cancers. The assay was immunoSEQ multiplex PCR, and TCRdb's table has in-frame clones only and misses some. The data contain around 50,000 clones, under 85% of them singletons. This specimen was CD4+ or CD8+ T cells sorted from blood, taken in a trial of the OX40 agonist ivuxolimab. The receptor set was obtained from an adult with an advanced solid tumor such as melanoma, head and neck, liver or kidney cancer. Both conserved end residues are part of each CDR3. The D gene is left open where the match is weak. Some rows have no size entry. The others give once, few or many, or a class for an expanded clone.

clone size	D gene	J gene	V gene	CDR3 DNA	CDR3 protein
NA	NA	TRBJ2-7	TRBV18	TGTGCCAGCTCAACGGGTCAAGGGGGTGTTGAGGAGCAGTACTTC	CASSTGQGGVEEQYF
NA	NA	TRBJ1-1	TRBV5-1	TGCGCCAGCAGCTTGGTGTCAGCAAACACTGAAGCTTTCTTT	CASSLVSANTEAFF
NA	NA	TRBJ1-6	TRBV30	TGTGCCTGGAGTGAAAGCGGGGTCGTGTGGAATTCACCCCTCCACTTT	CAWSESGVVWNSPLHF
NA	NA	TRBJ1-6	TRBV5-8	TGTGCCAGCAGCTTCGTCAATTCACCCCTCCACTTT	CASSFVNSPLHF
NA	NA	TRBJ1-2	TRBV27	TGTGCCAGCAAGAGACCGAACAGCGATGGCTACACCTTC	CASKRPNSDGYTF
NA	NA	TRBJ2-1	TRBV28	TGTGCCAGCAGAAGAGGGGGGGCAGGGGATGAGCAGTTCTTC	CASRRGGAGDEQFF
NA	TRBD2	TRBJ2-1	TRBV30	TGTGCCTGGACTAGCGGGGGAGGGTATGAGCAGTTCTTC	CAWTSGGGYEQFF
NA	TRBD1	TRBJ1-4	TRBV4-1	TGCGCCAGCAGCCGGCACCCCGGGACAGGGGGCCCAACTAATGAAAAACTGTTTTTT	CASSRHPGTGGPTNEKLFF
NA	NA	TRBJ1-5	TRBV4-1	TGCGCCAGCAGCCCTGGGATGGGATACCAGCCCCAGCATTTT	CASSPGMGYQPQHF
few	NA	TRBJ1-2	TRBV9	TGTGCCAGCAGCACCTCCGGGACTCGCTACACCTTC	CASSTSGTRYTF